This T cell receptor beta chain was recovered during a study of shared clonotypes between healthy human individuals. Notes on the study in general: A generally larger estimated richness was seen in naive subsets than in memory subsets.

Remarks on this clone: Its antigen is not known.

Trimming removed 11 bases at V and 3 bases at J, with 13 bases between. The CDR3 is made up of 12 amino acids. The germline gives CDR1 SNHLY, CDR2 FYNNEI. Generated by immunoSEQ multiplex PCR, the TCRdb table keeps only in-frame clones and is missing some. The sample lists some 1,600,000 clones; around 98% were seen once. The clonotype was recovered from a man aged 30-40 years in good health. The chain employs TRBV2 and TRBJ2-5; D is ambiguous. Sequencing input: naive CD4+ T cells sorted from blood. This sample's subset: CD45RA+ positively selected. Written as DNA, the CDR3 is TGTGCCTGTCGAGAACGGAAAGAGACCCAGTACTTC. Translation: CACRERKETQYF. The full variable domain, with the rest looked up from reference TRBV2 and TRBJ2-5, is EPEVTQTPSHQVTQMGQEVILRCVPISNHLYFYWYRQILGQKVEFLVSFYNNEISEKSEIFDDQFSVERPDGSNFTLKIRSTKLEDSAMYFCACRERKETQYFGPGTRLLVL.